The rows below give T cell receptor beta chains drawn from one sample of a study of T cells in Graves' hyperthyroidism and ophthalmopathy. MiXCR, run by TCRdb on the multiplex PCR reads, gives a single entry per CDR3 protein. The sample yields a few hundred thousand distinct CDR3 sequences, under 60% seen once. Sequencing was done on a sample of peripheral blood or thyroid tissue (not recorded which). The receptors stem from an adult woman with Graves' disease, either hyperthyroidism or ophthalmopathy (not recorded which). Each CDR3 is given with its conserved first and last residue. A D gene is named only where the DNA matches it firmly. Not every row has a clone size; where given, it reads once, few, many or a size class.

clone size,D gene,V gene,J gene,CDR3 protein,CDR3 DNA
-,-,TRBV5-5,TRBJ1-2,CASSLVGYDYTF,TGTGCCAGCAGCTTGGTGGGCTACGACTACACCTTC
-,-,TRBV7-9,TRBJ2-5,CASSLGAFRETQYF,TGTGCCAGCAGCTTAGGGGCGTTCCGGGAGACCCAGTACTTC
many,-,TRBV12-3/TRBV12-4,TRBJ2-5,CASSFNRVQETQYF,TGTGCCAGCAGTTTTAACAGGGTCCAAGAGACCCAGTACTTC
many,-,TRBV19,TRBJ2-2,CASSLPRGRSGELFF,TGTGCCAGTAGCCTCCCGCGAGGGAGGTCCGGGGAGCTGTTTTTT
many,TRBD1,TRBV7-9,TRBJ2-7,CASSLGTGDEQYF,TGTGCCAGCAGCTTAGGGACAGGGGACGAGCAGTACTTC
many,-,TRBV11-2,TRBJ1-1,CASRATFKGTQYSDTEAFF,TGTGCCAGCAGGGCCACGTTTAAGGGGACCCAGTATAGTGACACTGAAGCTTTCTTT
-,TRBD2,TRBV6-5,TRBJ2-2,CASSYQTSGYSNTGELFF,TGTGCCAGCAGTTATCAGACTAGCGGGTATTCGAACACCGGGGAGCTGTTTTTT
few,-,TRBV5-6,TRBJ2-7,CASSPRPGTPSEQYF,TGTGCCAGCAGCCCGCGCCCGGGGACACCGTCTGAGCAGTACTTC
-,-,TRBV24-1,TRBJ2-3,CATGSERAGDTQYF,TGTGCCACTGGGAGCGAGAGGGCCGGAGATACGCAGTATTTT
-,TRBD1,TRBV2,TRBJ1-5,CARGKGQAGRPQHF,TGTGCTAGGGGAAAGGGACAGGCCGGGAGGCCCCAGCATTTT
few,-,TRBV2,TRBJ2-2,CARRHDTGELFF,TGTGCCAGAAGACACGACACCGGGGAGCTGTTTTTT
-,-,TRBV5-4,TRBJ1-5,CASSPHDPLGGPQHF,TGTGCCAGCAGCCCTCATGACCCCTTAGGCGGTCCCCAGCATTTT
once,TRBD1,TRBV7-2,TRBJ1-2,CASSLDPGQGKQLYGYTF,TGTGCCAGCAGCTTAGACCCGGGACAGGGAAAACAACTTTATGGCTACACCTTC
many,-,TRBV4-1,TRBJ2-6,CASRPIGSGANVLTF,TGCGCCAGCAGGCCCATTGGTTCTGGGGCCAACGTCCTGACTTTC
many,-,TRBV29-1,TRBJ1-6,CSVPHTGFNESPLHF,TGCAGCGTTCCTCATACAGGGTTTAACGAATCACCCCTCCACTTT
-,-,TRBV15,TRBJ2-6,CATSRVRNTGANVLTF,TGTGCCACCAGCAGAGTTCGGAATACTGGGGCCAACGTCCTGACTTTC
-,TRBD1,TRBV2,TRBJ1-6,CASTRGTDQNSPLHF,TGTGCCAGCACCCGTGGGACAGACCAGAATTCACCCCTCCACTTT
many,-,TRBV9,TRBJ1-2,CASSGTTGMRGYTF,TGTGCCAGCAGCGGAACAACAGGGATGCGTGGCTACACCTTC
many,-,TRBV7-2,TRBJ1-1,CASSLALGFAEAFF,TGTGCCAGCAGCTTAGCGCTCGGGTTTGCTGAAGCTTTCTTT
-,TRBD1,TRBV7-9,TRBJ1-2,CASSLPGQQSTGNTF,TGTGCCAGCAGCTTACCGGGACAGCAATCGACTGGAAACACCTTC
-,-,TRBV19,TRBJ2-5,CASSSRRTPTQYF,TGTGCCAGTAGTAGCAGACGGACTCCGACCCAGTACTTC
-,-,TRBV5-1,TRBJ2-5,CASGLEGRETQYF,TGCGCCAGCGGCTTGGAGGGCCGGGAGACCCAGTACTTC
-,-,TRBV2,TRBJ1-1,CASSGQLEAFF,TGTGCCAGCAGTGGGCAGCTTGAAGCTTTCTTT
-,TRBD2,TRBV7-9,TRBJ2-7,CASSLGLAGGPSYEQYF,TGTGCCAGCAGTTTAGGGCTAGCGGGAGGCCCCTCCTACGAGCAGTACTTC
many,-,TRBV7-3,TRBJ2-2,CASSFDNTGELFF,TGTGCCAGCAGCTTCGACAACACCGGGGAGCTGTTTTTT
-,-,TRBV7-2,TRBJ1-1,CASSLTPGLNTEAFF,TGTGCCAGCAGCTTAACCCCTGGACTAAACACTGAAGCTTTCTTT
-,TRBD1,TRBV12-3/TRBV12-4,TRBJ1-1,CASSPTGVNAEAFF,TGTGCCAGCAGCCCGACAGGGGTGAACGCTGAAGCTTTCTTT
-,TRBD2,TRBV10-3,TRBJ2-3,CAISGISGKRDTQYF,TGTGCCATCAGTGGGATTAGCGGGAAACGCGATACGCAGTATTTT
many,-,TRBV12-3/TRBV12-4,TRBJ2-5,CASSTGSGGAQYF,TGTGCCAGCAGTACAGGGTCCGGCGGGGCCCAGTACTTC
-,-,TRBV20-1,TRBJ1-1,CSAWPTMNAEAFF,TGCAGTGCCTGGCCGACCATGAACGCTGAAGCTTTCTTT
-,-,TRBV30,TRBJ1-3,CAWDSSSGNTIYF,TGTGCCTGGGACTCTAGCTCTGGAAACACCATATATTTT
-,-,TRBV10-3,TRBJ1-6,CAISEGGQMNSPLHF,TGTGCCATCAGTGAAGGAGGACAGATGAATTCACCCCTCCACTTT
-,TRBD2,TRBV20-1,TRBJ2-7,CSAIGLGLAYEQYF,TGCAGTGCTATTGGACTAGGCTTAGCCTACGAGCAGTACTTC
-,-,TRBV12-3/TRBV12-4,TRBJ1-1,CASSSTDSYTEAFF,TGTGCCAGCAGTTCCACGGACAGTTACACTGAAGCTTTCTTT
-,-,TRBV20-1,TRBJ1-4,CSAPQEKLFF,TGCAGTGCTCCTCAGGAAAAACTGTTTTTT
-,-,TRBV15,TRBJ1-6,CATSSYGRGVNSPLHF,TGTGCCACCAGCAGCTATGGCAGAGGGGTAAACTCACCCCTCCACTTT
many,-,TRBV29-1,TRBJ2-7,CSVRGRATYEQYF,TGCAGCGTTAGGGGGAGGGCAACCTACGAGCAGTACTTC
-,TRBD1,TRBV7-2,TRBJ1-5,CASSLETGKPQHF,TGTGCCAGCAGCTTGGAGACAGGGAAGCCCCAGCATTTT
many,-,TRBV2,TRBJ1-1,CASFRRGPTEAFF,TGTGCCAGCTTTCGTCGGGGTCCCACTGAAGCTTTCTTT
-,TRBD2,TRBV25-1,TRBJ2-5,CASFRLAGETQYF,TGTGCCAGCTTCAGGCTAGCGGGAGAGACCCAGTACTTC
many,-,TRBV7-9,TRBJ2-5,CASSLPTGETQYF,TGTGCCAGCAGCTTACCCACCGGGGAGACCCAGTACTTC
many,-,TRBV20-1,TRBJ2-5,CSARNYGETQYF,TGCAGTGCTCGCAACTATGGGGAGACCCAGTACTTC